This paragraph covers one T cell receptor (beta chain) sequence. Antigen specificity is unknown. This sample stems from a study of T-cell memory formation after mild COVID-19. Overall study context: Across donors, TCR clusters were largely donor specific.

The study's findings and limits: CD4+ clones that contracted lay mainly in CM and EM; CD8+ ones lay in EMRA. Pre-infection memory harbored some responding clones, suggesting cross-reactive memory joined. Clones that contracted from day 15 to 85 had balanced CD4/CD8; later expanders were CD4+ biased.

The CDR3 runs to 15 residues. Deletions cut 0 bases from V and 5 bases from J, with 13 bases between. CDR1 and CDR2 (germline): SGHRS, YFSETQ. TCRdb re-analysed the 5' RACE reads in MiXCR, keeping a single row per CDR3 protein. The sample comprises around 180,000 distinct CDR3 sequences, 18% of which are singletons, and roughly 4.3% rests with the top ten. The clonotype originates from a young man who had mild COVID-19 (a few samples of this study predate the infection). Cell type and time point are not known. The sample consisted of PBMCs or a T cell subset sorted from them (not recorded which). The gene calls are TRBV5-1 and TRBJ2-3, with D tentatively TRBD1 (5 bases). CDR3 sequence: CASSLVGQRGDTQYF. As DNA, the CDR3 is TGCGCCAGCAGCTTGGTCGGACAAAGGGGAGATACGCAGTATTTT.